Listed below are T cell receptor beta chains from one sample, sequenced in a study of cytotoxic CD8 clonotypes in ibrutinib-treated CLL. Sequencing used immunoSEQ multiplex PCR; TCRdb keeps in-frame clones, though not all of them. The sample shows fewer than 80,000 clones, approximately 57% of them seen only once. The specimen comprised PBMCs, sampled after 12 months of ibrutinib treatment. The receptors stem from a human donor with chronic lymphocytic leukemia. The conserved cysteine and the conserved F or W are not part of the CDR3 here. Fields, in order: D gene, V gene, J gene, CDR3 protein. A D gene is named only where the DNA matches it firmly.

D: NA; V: TRBV19; J: TRBJ1-5; CDR3: ASSIGSGGNGNQPQH
D: TRBD2; V: TRBV18; J: TRBJ2-5; CDR3: ASSTSEETQY
D: NA; V: TRBV9; J: TRBJ2-1; CDR3: ASSINPPGASYNEQF
D: TRBD2; V: TRBV29-1; J: TRBJ2-7; CDR3: SVMGGDSYEQY
D: NA; V: TRBV7-2; J: TRBJ2-1; CDR3: ASSRDRTQVRI
D: NA; V: TRBV11-2; J: TRBJ2-1; CDR3: ASSSPRSPRALRDEQF
D: TRBD2; V: TRBV29-1; J: TRBJ2-3; CDR3: SVVLAGDTDTQY
D: NA; V: TRBV25-1; J: TRBJ2-1; CDR3: ARAAKPSGGQEGNEQF
D: TRBD1; V: TRBV29-1; J: TRBJ1-1; CDR3: SVEPGQGRTEAF
D: NA; V: TRBV7-2; J: TRBJ2-5; CDR3: ASSLIGPLETQY
D: NA; V: TRBV21-1; J: TRBJ1-1; CDR3: ASTLDESQRDTEAF
D: NA; V: TRBV2; J: TRBJ2-1; CDR3: ASKGYALYNEQF
D: TRBD1; V: TRBV19; J: TRBJ2-3; CDR3: ASSIGTGRSTDTQY
D: NA; V: TRBV5-1; J: TRBJ2-7; CDR3: ASSSGHLPYEQY
D: TRBD1; V: TRBV7-9; J: TRBJ2-5; CDR3: ASSLEGTGSGETQY
D: NA; V: TRBV15; J: TRBJ1-1; CDR3: ATSRDLVGTEAF
D: TRBD1; V: TRBV5-1; J: TRBJ1-1; CDR3: ASSLGTEVSYVNTEAF
D: NA; V: TRBV27; J: TRBJ1-6; CDR3: ASSLGPGVYSYNSPLH
D: NA; V: TRBV29-1; J: TRBJ2-1; CDR3: SVDGDAYNEQF
D: NA; V: TRBV28; J: TRBJ2-1; CDR3: ASNEASSYNEQF
D: NA; V: TRBV5-1; J: TRBJ2-3; CDR3: ASNSGVRGTDTQY
D: NA; V: TRBV10-2; J: TRBJ2-7; CDR3: ASSESAGTTYEQY
D: NA; V: TRBV28; J: TRBJ1-2; CDR3: ASSPDAKFGYT
D: NA; V: TRBV10-3; J: TRBJ2-1; CDR3: AISRGTDAGEQF
D: NA; V: TRBV6-5; J: TRBJ1-3; CDR3: ASSQGSRPGNTIY
D: NA; V: TRBV7-9; J: TRBJ2-1; CDR3: ASSPVGGESYNEQF
D: NA; V: TRBV19; J: TRBJ2-5; CDR3: ASSSPGETQY
D: NA; V: TRBV18; J: TRBJ2-1; CDR3: ASSVRAGNNEQF
D: NA; V: TRBV19; J: TRBJ2-3; CDR3: ASSISRVSTDTQY
D: NA; V: TRBV5-1; J: TRBJ2-1; CDR3: ASSLVGRTGEQF
D: NA; V: TRBV7-9; J: TRBJ2-7; CDR3: ASSLGVAAPPYEQY
D: NA; V: TRBV5-1; J: TRBJ2-7; CDR3: ASSLSAGDTYEQY
D: TRBD1; V: TRBV7-9; J: TRBJ1-5; CDR3: ASSRQGRQPQH
D: NA; V: TRBV29-1; J: TRBJ2-7; CDR3: SVEGQGLEYEQY
D: NA; V: TRBV11-2; J: TRBJ2-2; CDR3: ASSFGVSGELF
D: NA; V: TRBV7-8; J: TRBJ2-7; CDR3: ASSLGEVTFQY
D: NA; V: TRBV7-2; J: TRBJ2-5; CDR3: ASSLVRTMAQETQY
D: NA; V: TRBV2; J: TRBJ1-5; CDR3: ASSVGPGVDQPQH
D: NA; V: TRBV4-2; J: TRBJ2-3; CDR3: ASSQEVRSTDTQY
D: NA; V: TRBV18; J: TRBJ1-5; CDR3: ASSPTASVNQPQH
D: TRBD1; V: TRBV5-1; J: TRBJ2-5; CDR3: ASSSGQGPTVKETQY
D: NA; V: TRBV6-6; J: TRBJ1-2; CDR3: ASSYSLDHSEGYT
D: TRBD1; V: TRBV5-1; J: TRBJ1-2; CDR3: ASSLFPGQGFDYGYT